The 26 T cell receptor beta chains given below trace back to one sample, sequenced in a study of blood T cell repertoires in COVID-19. TCRdb keeps only in-frame clones here, not all; method: immunoSEQ multiplex PCR. The sample lists some 490,000 clones, approximately 86% seen once, with 6.5% to 9.5% in the top ten. The sequenced material came from PBMCs or T cells enriched from blood (not recorded which). These receptors all come from a woman aged 60-75 years who had recovered from COVID-19.

This chain connects TRBV19 to TRBJ2-7, with D tentatively TRBD1 (5 bases). This CDR3 is 14 amino acids long. Trimming removed 5 bases at V and 4 bases at J, with 15 bases between. CDR1 and CDR2 from the germline V gene are LNHDA and SQIVND (reference sequence). In DNA form, the CDR3 reads TGTGCCAGTAGTCTCGGAAGGGGTGCTTACGAGCAGTACTTC. Its protein is CASSLGRGAYEQYF.

J is TRBJ2-1 and V is TRBV13; TRBD2 is a possible D gene (6 bases). This CDR3 contains 16 residues. Germline assignment: CDR1 PRHDT and CDR2 FYEKMQ (reference sequence). V gave up 2 bases and J gave up 2 bases, with 13 bases separating them. In DNA form, the CDR3 reads TGTGCCAGCAGCTTATGGGAGGCAAGGGCCTACAATGAGCAGTTCTTC. It encodes CASSLWEARAYNEQFF.

The chain links TRBV5-5 to TRBJ2-5; the match to TRBD1 covers 8 bases. Germline V lookup: CDR1 SGHKS, CDR2 YYEKEE (reference sequence). V was clipped by 1 base and J by 5 bases; unmatched bases: 10. CDR3 size: 16 residues. The CDR3 bases are TGTGCCAGCAGCTTGCGGCCGGCAGGGGGCGGGGAGACCCAGTACTTC. Its protein is CASSLRPAGGGETQYF.

This sequence joins TRBV6-5 and TRBJ1-2; D uncertain. Germline CDR1 MNHEY, CDR2 SVGAGI. CDR3 length: 16 residues. V gave up 2 bases and J gave up 8 bases, with 21 bases separating them. CDR3 sequence: CASSYADGGFGKGYTF. The DNA of the CDR3 is TGTGCCAGCAGTTACGCCGATGGCGGGTTTGGTAAAGGCTACACCTTC.

J is TRBJ2-3 and V is TRBV3-1 (or the pseudogene TRBV3-2); D not certain. The length of the CDR3 is 13 residues. V lost 2 bases and J lost 10, with 13 bases in between. Germline CDR1 and CDR2: LGHDT and YNNKEL (reference sequence). CDR3: CASSQLRVFAQYF. CDR3 nucleotides: TGTGCCAGCAGCCAATTACGAGTCTTCGCGCAGTATTTT.

The chain recombines TRBV7-2 with TRBJ2-2; 7 nucleotides line up with TRBD1. The CDR3 has 17 amino acids. In germline, CDR1 is SGHTA, CDR2 FQGNSA. V shed 6 bases, J shed 1 base, and the junction held 11 bases outside the gene matches. CDR3 region: CASSRFPRTGNTGELFF. CDR3 nucleotides: TGTGCCAGCAGTCGTTTTCCCCGGACAGGGAACACCGGGGAGCTGTTTTTT.

This sequence joins TRBV27 and TRBJ2-7, with 7 bases identical to TRBD1. This CDR3 region has 15 residues. With 8 bases clipped from V and 6 bases from J, the junction kept 16 bases outside the gene matches. Germline CDR1 MNHEY, CDR2 SMNVEV (reference sequence). The CDR3 region is CASAPLGTVPVEQYF. For the CDR3, the DNA is TGTGCCAGCGCTCCTCTGGGGACAGTCCCCGTCGAGCAGTACTTC.

The chain recombines TRBV3-1 (or the pseudogene TRBV3-2) with TRBJ1-6, with 9 bases identical to TRBD1. The CDR3 runs to 16 residues. Per germline, CDR1 LGHDT and CDR2 YNNKEL (reference sequence). Trimming at V came to 3 bases and at J to 7 bases, leaving 7 bases not matched to a gene. The CDR3 nucleotides read TGTGCCAGCAGCCAGGTTACCGGGACAGGGAATTCACCCCTCCACTTT. This encodes CASSQVTGTGNSPLHF.

The chain employs TRBV6-4 and TRBJ2-3, with D possibly being TRBD2 (6 bases). The CDR3 extends over 14 amino acids. V shed 0 bases and J shed 7 bases, with 11 bases lying between them. Germline V gene data show CDR1 as MRHNA and CDR2 as SNTAGT. CDR3 amino acids: CASSDSLGGNTQYF. The CDR3 DNA is TGTGCCAGCAGTGACTCGCTCGGGGGTAATACGCAGTATTTT.

The V call is TRBV5-5, the J call TRBJ1-1, with D unclear. CDR3 length equals 13 residues. Between the trimmed V and J ends, which lost 0 bases and 2 bases, there was a span of 5 bases. The germline V gene encodes CDR1 SGHKS and CDR2 YYEKEE (reference sequence). The CDR3 sequence: CASSLAVNTEAFF. As DNA, the CDR3 is TGTGCCAGCAGCTTGGCAGTAAACACTGAAGCTTTCTTT.

This clone is a singleton in its sample. This chain connects TRBV24-1 to TRBJ2-3; the D gene is possibly TRBD2 (6 bases). Germline lookup yields CDR1 KGHDR and CDR2 SFDVKD. The V end was cut by 2 bases, the J end by 4 bases, with 12 bases between. This CDR3 has 15 residues. CDR3 nucleotides: TGTGCCACCAGTGATTGGACTAACCCCTCAGATACGCAGTATTTT. This sequence encodes CATSDWTNPSDTQYF.

This clone was detected only a few times. This rearrangement joins TRBV5-1 to TRBJ1-6, with 7 bases that match TRBD1. CDR3 length: 17 amino acids. J lost 6 bases, V lost 3 bases, and 12 bases had no gene match. Germline CDR1 is SGHRS and CDR2 is YFSETQ. The CDR3 region has the DNA TGCGCCAGCAGCTCAAAGAACCGACAGGGTGGTAATTCACCCCTCCACTTT. Translating gives CASSSKNRQGGNSPLHF.

Here the CDR3 reads CASSALAGKETQYF. The CDR3 nucleotides are TGTGCCAGCAGTGCCCTAGCGGGGAAAGAGACCCAGTACTTC. The chain carries TRBV27 and TRBJ2-5; 9 bases are shared with TRBD2. The CDR3 length is 14 residues. V lost 5 bases and J lost 3; bases outside the gene matches: 4. In germline, CDR1 is MNHEY, CDR2 SMNVEV (reference sequence).

This sequence joins TRBV27 and TRBJ2-3; 12 nucleotides match TRBD1. The J segment lost 4 bases and the V segment lost 7 bases, leaving 6 bases of the junction unmatched. The V gene's germline CDR1 is MNHEY and CDR2 SMNVEV (reference sequence). The CDR3 length is 15 residues. In nucleotides, the CDR3 is TGTGCCAGCACCATGGGACAGGGGGCCCCAGATACGCAGTATTTT. As protein: CASTMGQGAPDTQYF.

J is TRBJ1-4 and V is TRBV30, with D possibly TRBD1 on 6 matching bases. CDR3 size: 14 residues. The V and J ends lost 3 bases and 6 bases respectively, with 14 bases between them. Germline V gene lookup returns CDR1 GTSNPN and CDR2 SVGIG (reference sequence). CDR3 sequence: CAWSLTGLHEKLFF. The CDR3 region has the DNA TGTGCCTGGAGCCTAACAGGGCTCCATGAAAAACTGTTTTTT.

V usage is TRBV10-1 and J usage is TRBJ2-2; 7 bases align to TRBD1. This CDR3 comprises 15 residues. Per the germline V gene, CDR1 is WNHNN and CDR2 is SYGVQD (reference sequence). Germline trimming cut 6 bases from V and 5 bases from J; bases unmatched to any gene: 9. CDR3 in amino acids: CASSTRDSTTGELFF. The DNA of the CDR3 is TGCGCCAGCAGCACCCGGGACAGCACTACCGGGGAGCTGTTTTTT.

The gene calls are TRBV18 and TRBJ2-3; perhaps TRBD1 as D (6 bases). The CDR3 is 17 residues long. Trimming took 3 bases from V and 0 from J, leaving 16 bases between them. The germline V gene encodes CDR1 KGHSH and CDR2 LQKENI. The CDR3 loop is CASSPLPLDSSTDTQYF. CDR3 coding DNA: TGTGCCAGCTCACCTCTCCCATTGGACAGCAGCACAGATACGCAGTATTTT.

This sequence joins TRBV30 and TRBJ1-6, with D maybe TRBD1 (5 bases). V was cut by 1 base and J by 8 bases, with 21 bases left in between. The germline CDR1 and CDR2 sequences are GTSNPN and SVGIG (reference sequence). The CDR3 loop spans 17 amino acids. The CDR3 region has the DNA TGTGCCTGGAGTGGAGAAAGGCCAGGGTGGGTGGATTCACCCCTCCACTTT. This encodes CAWSGERPGWVDSPLHF.

The CDR3: CASSPGTGYNTGELFF. CDR3 nucleotides: TGTGCCAGCTCACCAGGGACAGGTTATAACACCGGGGAGCTGTTTTTT. The chain is built from TRBV18 and TRBJ2-2; 8 bases are shared with TRBD1. Germline V CDR1 and CDR2: KGHSH, LQKENI. V trimming: 2 bases; J trimming: 2 bases; junction bases outside the gene matches: 4. The length of the CDR3 is 16 residues.

In its sample, this clone was seen once. V gene TRBV11-2 combines with J gene TRBJ1-6; D gene unclear. CDR1 is SGHAT, CDR2 FQNNGV, per germline. V was clipped by 4 bases and J by 0 bases, with 10 bases between them. The CDR3 runs to 16 residues. CDR3 coding DNA: TGTGCCAGCAGCTCGGTGCCGAGCTCCTATAATTCACCCCTCCACTTT. Protein product: CASSSVPSSYNSPLHF.

This chain connects TRBV5-1 to TRBJ1-3; D is uncertain. There are 15 residues in the CDR3. The V end lost 7 bases, the J end lost 0 bases, and 14 bases lay between the germline ends. Germline-derived CDR1 and CDR2 are SGHRS and YFSETQ. CDR3 region: CASQLDGSSGNTIYF. The CDR3 DNA reads TGCGCCAGCCAACTTGACGGGAGCTCTGGAAACACCATATATTTT.

The genes are TRBV6-5 and TRBJ2-5, with D possibly matching TRBD1 (5 bases). The CDR3 length is 14 residues. Per the germline V gene, CDR1 is MNHEY and CDR2 is SVGAGI. The germline V and J ends were trimmed by 8 bases and 4 bases, with 17 bases remaining between them. For the CDR3, the DNA is TGTGCCAGCGTCCCCCCGGGTGGGGCAGAGACCCAGTACTTC. This encodes CASVPPGGAETQYF.

The gene calls are TRBV5-1 and TRBJ1-1, with D possibly TRBD1 on 6 matching bases. The CDR3 has 13 residues. V lost 2 bases and J lost 4, with 9 bases in between. The germline gives CDR1 SGHRS, CDR2 YFSETQ. The CDR3 nucleotides are TGCGCCAGCAGCTTATCAGGGGTCACTGAAGCTTTCTTT. It specifies CASSLSGVTEAFF. Based on the CDR3 plus reference TRBV5-1 and TRBJ1-1, the full variable domain is KAGVTQTPRYLIKTRGQQVTLSCSPISGHRSVSWYQQTPGQGLQFLFEYFSETQRNKGNFPGRFSGRQFSNSRSEMNVSTLELGDSALYLCASSLSGVTEAFFGQGTRLTVV.

The chain employs TRBV29-1 and TRBJ1-2; D is unclear. The ends were cut back, 3 bases at V and 4 bases at J, with 12 bases in the middle. Germline CDR1 reads SQVTM; CDR2 reads ANQGSEA. This CDR3 is built from 13 residues. CDR3 nucleotide sequence: TGCAGCGTTGAGACGAGCGTGAGCTATGGCTACACCTTC. Its translation: CSVETSVSYGYTF.

The V gene is TRBV14, the J gene TRBJ2-3; 12 nucleotides align to TRBD2. V lost 5 bases to trimming and J lost 2 bases; unmatched junction nucleotides: 5. CDR3 size: 16 residues. Per germline, CDR1 SGHDN and CDR2 FVKESK. This CDR3 reads CASSSRTSGVTDTQYF. The CDR3 DNA reads TGTGCCAGCAGCTCCAGGACTAGCGGGGTCACAGATACGCAGTATTTT.

J is TRBJ2-3 and V is TRBV18; TRBD2 matches 7 bases. CDR1 is KGHSH, CDR2 LQKENI, per germline. The CDR3 contains 16 residues. V lost 1 base, J lost 2 bases, and 6 bases stayed unmatched. CDR3 in amino acids: CASSPLPTSYTDTQYF. CDR3 DNA: TGTGCCAGCTCACCACTCCCGACTAGCTACACAGATACGCAGTATTTT.